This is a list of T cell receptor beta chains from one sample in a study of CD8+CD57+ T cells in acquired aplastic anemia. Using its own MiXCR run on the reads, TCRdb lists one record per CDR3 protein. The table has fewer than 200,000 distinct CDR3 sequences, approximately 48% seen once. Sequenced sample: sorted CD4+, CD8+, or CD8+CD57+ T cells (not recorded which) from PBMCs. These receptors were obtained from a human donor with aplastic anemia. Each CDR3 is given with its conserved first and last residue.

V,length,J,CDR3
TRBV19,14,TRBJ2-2,CASSKGQGHWELFF
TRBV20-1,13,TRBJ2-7,CSASQETQYEQYF
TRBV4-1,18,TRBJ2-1,CASSQHDTAGGSYNEQFF
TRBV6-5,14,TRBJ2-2,CASSYWGGSGELFF
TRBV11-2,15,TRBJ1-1,CASSLEAGGNTEAFF
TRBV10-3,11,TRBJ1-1,CAIFDRYEAFF
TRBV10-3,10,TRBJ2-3,CAGGTDTQYF
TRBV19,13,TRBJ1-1,CASRQGLVTEAFF
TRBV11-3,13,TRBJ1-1,CASAHKRNTEAFF
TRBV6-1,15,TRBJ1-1,CASSPDLGRWTEAFF
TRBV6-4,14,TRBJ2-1,CASSGTSGYNEQFF
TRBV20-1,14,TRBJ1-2,CSARDSGQVDGYTF
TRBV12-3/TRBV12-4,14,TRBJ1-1,CASSPGTGDTEAFF
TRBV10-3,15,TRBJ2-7,CAISNRDSQSYEQYF
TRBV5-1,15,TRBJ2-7,CASSFDRGRQYEQYF
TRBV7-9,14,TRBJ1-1,CASSAPGQYTEAFF
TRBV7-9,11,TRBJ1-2,CASSPRPGYTF
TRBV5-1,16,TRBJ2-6,CASSLFPGAGANVLTF
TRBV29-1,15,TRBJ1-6,CSARTGSSYNSPLHF
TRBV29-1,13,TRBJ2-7,CSASGLSSYEQYF
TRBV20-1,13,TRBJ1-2,CSARDRVYYGYTF
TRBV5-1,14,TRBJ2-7,CASSPRGNSYEQYF
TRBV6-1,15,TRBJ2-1,CASSAGTSSSNEQFF
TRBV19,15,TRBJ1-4,CASSTGTRPEEKLFF
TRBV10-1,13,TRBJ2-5,CASSESGQETQYF
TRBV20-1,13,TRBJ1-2,CSASGSDSYGYTF
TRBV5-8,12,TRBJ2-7,CASADGDYEQYF
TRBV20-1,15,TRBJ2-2,CSARRPRGPTGELFF